Listed below are T cell receptor beta chains from one sample, sequenced in a study of neurological immune-mediated disorders. TCRdb called the 5' RACE reads again in MiXCR, with one record for every CDR3 protein. The repertoire has some 46,000 distinct CDR3 sequences, around 4.5% of them found once; the top ten carry 5.5% to 6%. Sequencing was performed on PBMCs. The receptors stem from a woman aged 55-75 years with multiple sclerosis. Each CDR3 is given with its conserved first and last residue. Not every row has a clone size; where given, it reads once, few, many or a size class.

j_call clone_size v_call cdr3_aa
TRBJ2-4 many TRBV27 CASSFDRLGNIQYF
TRBJ1-5 many TRBV10-2 CASSDLSNQPQHF
TRBJ2-5 few TRBV20-1 CSVRVAGVSETQYF
TRBJ2-5 few TRBV5-1 CASGRMGGHQETQYF
TRBJ2-3 many TRBV29-1 CSVDLGQGGPPDTQYF
TRBJ1-2 many TRBV6-6 CASSYEGGYTF
TRBJ1-5 many TRBV5-1 CASSSTGGQPQHF
TRBJ2-2 many TRBV7-3 CASSPGQNTGELFF
TRBJ2-1 many TRBV20-1 CSARPERGGYNEQFF
TRBJ2-1 few TRBV5-4 CASSFGLPSGGYNEQFF
TRBJ2-1 many TRBV6-5 CASSSTSGSDEQFF
TRBJ2-7 many TRBV6-1 CASSRSGGVSSYEQYF
TRBJ2-5 many TRBV5-5 CASSLEGDRWETQYF
TRBJ2-5 - TRBV6-2/TRBV6-3 CASSPLGVETQYF
TRBJ1-1 many TRBV18 CASSPLGTGGLTEAFF
TRBJ2-7 - TRBV20-1 CSAPSGGIDEQYF
TRBJ1-3 - TRBV20-1 CSASRNSGKTIYF